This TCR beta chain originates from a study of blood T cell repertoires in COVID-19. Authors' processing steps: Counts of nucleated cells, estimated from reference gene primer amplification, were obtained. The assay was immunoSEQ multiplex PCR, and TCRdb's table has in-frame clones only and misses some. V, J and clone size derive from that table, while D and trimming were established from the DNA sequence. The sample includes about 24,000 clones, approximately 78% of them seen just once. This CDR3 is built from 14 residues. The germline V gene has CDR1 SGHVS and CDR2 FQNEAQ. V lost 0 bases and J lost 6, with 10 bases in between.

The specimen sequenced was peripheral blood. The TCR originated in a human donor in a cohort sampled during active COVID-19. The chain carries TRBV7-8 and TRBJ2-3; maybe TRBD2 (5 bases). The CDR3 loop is CASSLAGNGDTQYF. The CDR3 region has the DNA TGTGCCAGCAGCTTAGCCGGGAATGGGGATACGCAGTATTTT.